This TCR beta chain was sequenced for a study of blood T cell repertoires in COVID-19. The CDR3 loop spans 15 amino acids. The germline CDR1 and CDR2 sequences are KGHSH and LQKENI. J gave up 0 bases and V 4 bases, and 4 bases lay outside the gene matches. In the study's own analysis: Nucleated cell counts were estimated from reference gene primer amplification. Some clones are missing from TCRdb's copy, which holds only in-frame ones; the method was immunoSEQ multiplex PCR. V and J calls and clone size are copied from that table; D and trimming were computed from the DNA. The sample has approximately 70,000 clones; 65% to 85% are singletons.

This sequence was found in an elderly man with active or convalescent COVID-19. The genes are TRBV18 and TRBJ2-5; 8 bases match TRBD1. The source material was peripheral blood. In DNA form, the CDR3 reads TGTGCCAGCTCACGCCGGGACAGGTACCAAGAGACCCAGTACTTC. Translating it yields CASSRRDRYQETQYF.